The 24 T cell receptor beta chains below all came from one sample that was sequenced in a study of blood T cell repertoires in COVID-19. TCRdb keeps only in-frame clones here, not all; method: immunoSEQ multiplex PCR. The table includes approximately 310,000 clones, about 90% detected once. Material: peripheral blood. These receptors were collected from a woman aged 45 to 65 who had recovered from COVID-19.

The chain recombines TRBV20-1 with TRBJ2-3; possibly TRBD1 for D (6 bases). Trimming took 3 bases from V and 2 from J, leaving 12 bases between them. Germline lookup yields CDR1 DFQATT and CDR2 SNEGSKA (reference sequence). The CDR3 has 14 amino acids. CDR3 loop: CSASAWGPTDTQYF. In nucleotides, the CDR3 is TGCAGTGCTAGTGCCTGGGGGCCCACAGATACGCAGTATTTT.

The chain carries TRBV11-2 and TRBJ1-1; D is ambiguous. The CDR3 has 15 amino acids. Deletions cut 0 bases from V and 5 bases from J, with 13 bases between. CDR1 and CDR2 (germline): SGHAT, FQNNGV. The CDR3 DNA reads as TGTGCCAGCAGCTTAGAGGGTCCTCGAGGAACTGAAGCTTTCTTT. This sequence encodes CASSLEGPRGTEAFF. The entire variable domain, with the rest obtained from reference TRBV11-2 and TRBJ1-1, is as follows: EAGVAQSPRYKIIEKRQSVAFWCNPISGHATLYWYQQILGQGPKLLIQFQNNGVVDDSQLPKDRFSAERLKGVDSTLKIQPAKLEDSAVYLCASSLEGPRGTEAFFGQGTRLTVV.

J is TRBJ2-7 and V is TRBV6-6; perhaps TRBD2 as D (5 bases). CDR1 and CDR2 (germline): MNHNY, SVGAGI (reference sequence). CDR3 length: 13 residues. The V gene lost 2 bases and the J gene lost 2 bases, with 7 bases spanning the gap. The CDR3 here is CASSYVGTYEQYF. The DNA of the CDR3 is TGTGCCAGCAGTTACGTCGGGACCTACGAGCAGTACTTC.

The chain uses TRBV5-4 and TRBJ2-7, with 12 bases identical to TRBD1. The ends lost 3 bases at V and 6 bases at J; junction bases unmatched: 13. Germline-derived CDR1 and CDR2 are SGHNT and YYREEE (reference sequence). This CDR3 has 17 amino acids. The CDR3 spells CASSSTPGQGASREQYF. The CDR3 DNA reads as TGTGCCAGCAGCTCCACGCCGGGACAGGGGGCATCGCGCGAGCAGTACTTC.

The chain joins TRBV4-3 to TRBJ2-7; 9 bases match TRBD1. The CDR3 runs 14 residues. From germline, CDR1 is LGHNA and CDR2 YSLEER. V was clipped by 0 bases and J by 6 bases; unmatched bases: 3. The CDR3 nucleotides read TGCGCCAGCAGCCAAGAGAGGGACAGGGTCGAGCAGTACTTC. Protein: CASSQERDRVEQYF.

This sequence joins TRBV15 and TRBJ1-1; no clear D. The CDR3 totals 14 residues. V was shortened by 0 bases and J by 2 bases, with 7 bases between the two germline ends. CDR1 and CDR2 (germline): LNHNV, YYDKDF (reference sequence). CDR3 region: CATSRDRFNTEAFF. For the CDR3, the DNA is TGTGCCACCAGCAGAGATCGGTTTAACACTGAAGCTTTCTTT.

V usage is TRBV4-3 and J usage is TRBJ2-1, with TRBD2 identical over 8 bases. The germline V gene encodes CDR1 LGHNA and CDR2 YSLEER. The V and J ends lost 4 bases and 4 bases, in that order; junction bases with no gene match: 6. CDR3 size: 15 residues. The CDR3 loop is CASSRSGIGYNEQFF. The CDR3 DNA sequence: TGCGCCAGCAGCCGTAGCGGGATCGGATACAATGAGCAGTTCTTC.

The chain employs TRBV7-9 and TRBJ2-2; unclear D gene. V lost 2 bases and J 2 bases, leaving 9 bases between the germline ends. Germline loops: CDR1 SEHNR, CDR2 FQNEAQ (reference sequence). CDR3 length: 15 residues. CDR3 sequence (DNA): TGTGCCAGCAGCTTAATCGCAGTTAACACCGGGGAGCTGTTTTTT. As protein: CASSLIAVNTGELFF.

The genes are TRBV6-5 and TRBJ2-2; unclear D gene. CDR1 and CDR2 from the germline V gene are MNHEY and SVGAGI. The CDR3 contains 11 residues. The ends were cut back, 10 bases at V and 4 bases at J, with 7 bases in the middle. The CDR3 region has the DNA TGTGCCACCTCCGGCACCGGGGAGCTGTTTTTT. It yields the protein CATSGTGELFF.

The chain joins TRBV27 to TRBJ2-7; 11 bases map to TRBD2. The trim removed 5 bases at V and 0 bases at J, leaving 15 bases unmatched. Per germline, CDR1 MNHEY and CDR2 SMNVEV (reference sequence). This CDR3 comprises 19 residues. The CDR3 nucleotides are TGTGCCAGCAGTCCCGCTAGCGGGAGGAATTCATATGGCTCCTACGAGCAGTACTTC. It yields the protein CASSPASGRNSYGSYEQYF.

The V gene is TRBV7-9, the J gene TRBJ2-5; 13 bases agree with TRBD2. Germline V CDR1 and CDR2: SEHNR, FQNEAQ (reference sequence). The J segment lost 0 bases and the V segment lost 5 bases, leaving 9 bases of the junction unmatched. There are 18 residues in the CDR3. The CDR3 loop is CASSHRLAGGRYQETQYF. CDR3 DNA sequence: TGTGCCAGCAGCCATCGACTAGCGGGGGGCAGGTACCAAGAGACCCAGTACTTC.

J is TRBJ2-1 and V is TRBV4-3; no clear D. Trimming cost V 0 bases and J 3 bases, with 12 bases left between them. The CDR3 totals 16 residues. Germline V gives CDR1 LGHNA, CDR2 YSLEER. CDR3 DNA: TGCGCCAGCAGCCAAGATTCTAGGCCAGTCTACAATGAGCAGTTCTTC. Translated: CASSQDSRPVYNEQFF.

V and J are TRBV5-4 and TRBJ2-5; 8 bases fit TRBD2. Trimming removed 3 bases from V and 2 bases from J; junction bases left unmatched: 12. Germline V gene data show CDR1 as SGHNT and CDR2 as YYREEE (reference sequence). The CDR3 is 17 residues long. The chain's CDR3 is CASSWGGLREVQETQYF. The DNA for the CDR3 is TGTGCCAGCAGCTGGGGAGGTTTGCGGGAGGTACAAGAGACCCAGTACTTC.

V gene TRBV28 combines with J gene TRBJ1-2, with 8 bases matching TRBD1. From germline, CDR1 is MDHEN and CDR2 SYDVKM. The CDR3 is 13 amino acids. V gave up 3 bases and J gave up 8 bases; unmatched junction bases: 5. The CDR3 nucleotides are TGTGCCAGCAGTTTCAACAGGGGGGGAGGCTACACCTTC. This encodes CASSFNRGGGYTF.

The rearrangement links TRBV4-3 to TRBJ2-6; D ambiguous. The CDR3 loop spans 17 amino acids. V lost 0 bases and J lost 1, with 10 bases in between. Germline assignment: CDR1 LGHNA and CDR2 YSLEER. CDR3 sequence reads: CASSQDSRLSGANVLTF. CDR3 nucleotides: TGCGCCAGCAGCCAAGATTCACGGTTGTCTGGGGCCAACGTCCTGACTTTC.

The CDR3 is CATSYAYGYTF. Here the CDR3 DNA reads TGTGCCACCAGCTACGCCTATGGCTACACCTTC. This chain joins TRBV24-1 and TRBJ1-2, with D unclear. The V and J ends lost 7 bases and 4 bases respectively, with 6 bases between them. The germline V gene encodes CDR1 KGHDR and CDR2 SFDVKD. The length of the CDR3 is 11 residues.

The V call is TRBV11-2, the J call TRBJ2-1, with 10 nucleotides matching TRBD2. V lost 5 bases to trimming and J lost 3 bases; unmatched junction nucleotides: 7. There are 16 residues in the CDR3. Per germline, CDR1 SGHAT and CDR2 FQNNGV. The CDR3 reads CASSATSGEHYNEQFF. In nucleotides, the CDR3 is TGTGCCAGCAGCGCAACTAGCGGGGAACACTACAATGAGCAGTTCTTC.

This clone was counted once. The CDR3 coding sequence is TGCGCCAGCAGCCAAGAAACTAGCGGGAGGAATGAGCAGTTCTTC. It specifies CASSQETSGRNEQFF. This rearrangement joins TRBV4-3 to TRBJ2-1; 12 nucleotides match TRBD2. The CDR3 extends over 15 amino acids. V lost 0 bases and J lost 7; bases outside the gene matches: 1. The germline V gene encodes CDR1 LGHNA and CDR2 YSLEER.

The chain employs TRBV6-2 or TRBV6-3 and TRBJ2-5; 13 bases fit TRBD2. CDR3 length equals 14 residues. The germline CDR1 and CDR2 sequences are MNHEY and SVGEGT. J lost 5 bases, V lost 5 bases, and 2 bases had no gene match. CDR3 in amino acids: CASSRTSGSETQYF. The CDR3 nucleotides read TGTGCCAGCAGTCGGACTAGCGGGAGTGAGACCCAGTACTTC.

The genes are TRBV28 and TRBJ2-1; 9 bases line up with TRBD1. This CDR3 comprises 15 residues. V lost 7 bases, J lost 8 bases, and 12 bases stayed unmatched. Germline CDR1 is MDHEN and CDR2 is SYDVKM. This CDR3 reads CASIPGQGWSDEQFF. The CDR3 DNA reads as TGTGCCAGCATCCCTGGACAGGGGTGGTCGGATGAGCAGTTCTTC.

The chain joins TRBV9 to TRBJ1-3; D call uncertain. V lost 0 bases to trimming and J lost 2 bases, with 3 bases between them. Per the germline V gene, CDR1 is SGDLS and CDR2 is YYNGEE. The CDR3 consists of 13 residues. CDR3 DNA: TGTGCCAGCAGCGTAGAGCCTGGAAACACCATATATTTT. Protein sequence: CASSVEPGNTIYF.

The J gene is TRBJ2-1, the V gene TRBV5-8, with D tentatively TRBD2 (5 bases). V was trimmed by 7 bases and J by 0 bases, leaving 14 bases between them. The germline gives CDR1 SGHTS, CDR2 YDEGEE. CDR3 length: 15 amino acids. The CDR3 loop reads CASWAGLSSYNEQFF. The CDR3 nucleotides are TGTGCCAGCTGGGCGGGCCTGAGCTCCTACAATGAGCAGTTCTTC.

The rearrangement joins TRBV25-1 to TRBJ2-7, with a possible D match to TRBD2 (6 bases). The V end was cut by 4 bases, the J end by 3 bases, with 19 bases between. The germline V gene encodes CDR1 MGHDK and CDR2 SYGVNS. This CDR3 has 16 residues. The CDR3 loop is CASSASRTRGHYEQYF. CDR3 coding DNA: TGTGCCAGCAGTGCCTCTCGCACGCGGGGCCACTACGAGCAGTACTTC.

This clone was detected once. The chain combines TRBV28 with TRBJ1-1, with D possibly matching TRBD1 (5 bases). The V gene's germline CDR1 is MDHEN and CDR2 SYDVKM. V lost 7 bases, J lost 3 bases, and 18 bases lay in between. The CDR3 is made up of 15 amino acids. As DNA, the CDR3 is TGTGCCAGCACCATGGGAGGGGCGGCGGACACTGAAGCTTTCTTT. It encodes CASTMGGAADTEAFF.